This T cell receptor beta chain derives from a study of T cell responses to AZD1222 COVID-19 vaccine. This CDR3 is 12 amino acids long. Trimming took off 11 bases at V and 4 bases at J, with 14 bases between the two ends. Germline assignment: CDR1 ENHRY and CDR2 SYGVKD. Sequencing used immunoSEQ multiplex PCR; TCRdb keeps in-frame clones, though not all of them. The table includes approximately 90,000 clones, 89% detected once. This receptor was obtained from an adult in good health. The chain links TRBV10-3 to TRBJ1-1, with D perhaps matching TRBD1 (6 bases). Sample: peripheral blood, taken on day 0 of AZD1222 vaccination. Here the CDR3 reads CAVQGGTTEAFF. DNA for the CDR3: TGTGCCGTACAGGGTGGGACCACTGAAGCTTTCTTT.